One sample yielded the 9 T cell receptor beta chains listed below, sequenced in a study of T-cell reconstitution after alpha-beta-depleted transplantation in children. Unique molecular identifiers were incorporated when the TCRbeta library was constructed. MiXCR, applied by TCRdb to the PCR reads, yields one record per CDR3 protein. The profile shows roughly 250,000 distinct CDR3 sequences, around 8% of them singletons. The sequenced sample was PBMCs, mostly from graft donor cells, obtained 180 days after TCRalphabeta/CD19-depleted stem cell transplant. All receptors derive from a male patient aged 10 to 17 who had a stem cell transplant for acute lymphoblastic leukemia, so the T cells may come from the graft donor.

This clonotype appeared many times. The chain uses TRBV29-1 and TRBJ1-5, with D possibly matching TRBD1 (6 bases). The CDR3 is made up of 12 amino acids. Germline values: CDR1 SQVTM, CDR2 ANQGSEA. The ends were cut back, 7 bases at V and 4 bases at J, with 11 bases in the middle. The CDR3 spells CSARDRNQPQHF. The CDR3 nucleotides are TGCAGCGCGCGCGACAGGAATCAGCCCCAGCATTTT.

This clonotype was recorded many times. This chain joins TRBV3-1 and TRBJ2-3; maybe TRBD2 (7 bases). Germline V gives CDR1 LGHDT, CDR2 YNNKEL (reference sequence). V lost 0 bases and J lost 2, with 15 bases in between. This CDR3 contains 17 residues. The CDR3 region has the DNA TGTGCCAGCAGCCAAGAAGTAGGAGGGGGGGCCACAGATACGCAGTATTTT. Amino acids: CASSQEVGGGATDTQYF.

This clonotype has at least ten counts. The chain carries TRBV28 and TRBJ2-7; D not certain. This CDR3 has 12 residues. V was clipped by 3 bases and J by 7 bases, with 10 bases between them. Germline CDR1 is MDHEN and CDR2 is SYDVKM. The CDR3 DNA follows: TGTGCCAGCAGTTTGGCGCAGTGGGAGCAGTACTTC. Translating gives CASSLAQWEQYF.

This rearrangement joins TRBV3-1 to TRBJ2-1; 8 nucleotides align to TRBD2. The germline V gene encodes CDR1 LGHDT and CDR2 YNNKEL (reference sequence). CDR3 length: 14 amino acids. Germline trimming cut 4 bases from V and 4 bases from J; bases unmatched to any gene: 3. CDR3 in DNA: TGTGCCAGCAGCCTAGCGGGGCGATACAATGAGCAGTTCTTC. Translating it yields CASSLAGRYNEQFF.

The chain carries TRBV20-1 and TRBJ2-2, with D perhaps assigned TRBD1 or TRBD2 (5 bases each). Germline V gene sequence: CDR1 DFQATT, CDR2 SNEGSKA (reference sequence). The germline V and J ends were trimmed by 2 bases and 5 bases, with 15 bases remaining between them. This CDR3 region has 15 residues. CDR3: CSARPDLGGTGELFF. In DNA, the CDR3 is TGCAGTGCTAGACCAGACCTTGGGGGTACCGGGGAGCTGTTTTTT.

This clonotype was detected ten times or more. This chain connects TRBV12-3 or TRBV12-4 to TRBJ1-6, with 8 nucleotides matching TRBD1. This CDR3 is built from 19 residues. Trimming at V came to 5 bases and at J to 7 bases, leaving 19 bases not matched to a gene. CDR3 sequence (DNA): TGTGCCAGCAGTCCACAGGGGGTTGGATACTCGGGTTACAATTCACCCCTCCACTTT. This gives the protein CASSPQGVGYSGYNSPLHF.

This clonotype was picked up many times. The CDR3 DNA sequence: TGTGCCAGCAGCCGTTCGGGACAGGGTAGCAATGAGCAGTTCTTC. Amino acids: CASSRSGQGSNEQFF. The chain links TRBV7-3 to TRBJ2-1, with 9 positions matching TRBD1. The CDR3 has 15 amino acids. The germline V gene has CDR1 SGHTA and CDR2 FQGTGA. The V and J ends lost 5 bases and 6 bases, in that order; junction bases with no gene match: 8.

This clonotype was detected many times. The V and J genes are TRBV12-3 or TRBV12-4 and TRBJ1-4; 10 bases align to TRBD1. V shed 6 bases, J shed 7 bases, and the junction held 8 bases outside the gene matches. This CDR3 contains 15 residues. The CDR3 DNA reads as TGTGCCAGCAGACCCGGCCGGGACAGGGGTGAAAAACTGTTTTTT. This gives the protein CASRPGRDRGEKLFF.

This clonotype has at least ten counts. The CDR3 sequence is CASSSETGPPFLNQPQHF. The CDR3 nucleotides are TGTGCCAGCAGTTCCGAAACAGGGCCACCCTTTCTTAATCAGCCCCAGCATTTT. V is TRBV27 and J is TRBJ1-5, with D maybe TRBD1 (6 bases). Germline CDR1 reads MNHEY; CDR2 reads SMNVEV (reference sequence). This CDR3 has 18 amino acids. V was pared by 4 bases and J by 4 bases, with 23 bases between.